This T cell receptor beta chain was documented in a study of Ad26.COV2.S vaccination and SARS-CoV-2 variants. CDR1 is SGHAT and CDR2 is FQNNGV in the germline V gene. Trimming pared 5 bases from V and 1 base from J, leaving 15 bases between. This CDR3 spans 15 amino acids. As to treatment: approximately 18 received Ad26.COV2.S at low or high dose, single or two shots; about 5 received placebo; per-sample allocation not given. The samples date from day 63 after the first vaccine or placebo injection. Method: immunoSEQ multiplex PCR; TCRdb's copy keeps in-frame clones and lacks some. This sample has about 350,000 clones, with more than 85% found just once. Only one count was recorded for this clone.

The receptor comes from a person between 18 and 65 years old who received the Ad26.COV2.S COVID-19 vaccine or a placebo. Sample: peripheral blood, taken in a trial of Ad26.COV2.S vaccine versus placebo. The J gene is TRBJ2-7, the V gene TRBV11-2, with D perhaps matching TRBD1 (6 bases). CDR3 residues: CASSLNRDLSYEQYF. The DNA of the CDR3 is TGTGCCAGCAGCCTAAACAGGGATTTATCCTACGAGCAGTACTTC. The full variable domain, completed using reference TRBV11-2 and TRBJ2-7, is EAGVAQSPRYKIIEKRQSVAFWCNPISGHATLYWYQQILGQGPKLLIQFQNNGVVDDSQLPKDRFSAERLKGVDSTLKIQPAKLEDSAVYLCASSLNRDLSYEQYFGPGTRLTVT.